This is a list of T cell receptor beta chains from one sample in a study of cytomegalovirus exposure and HLA in healthy donors. Libraries were prepared by immunoSEQ multiplex PCR; TCRdb keeps only in-frame clonotypes and omits some of them. Of roughly 190,000 clones listed, 81% are singletons. Sequencing used PBMCs. These receptors were collected from a man aged 40-50 years in good health and CMV-seropositive. Both conserved end residues are part of each CDR3. The D gene is left open where the match is weak. Clone sizes are given selectively: once, few, many, or a class where the clone is expanded.

>TRBJ2-2|NA|TRBV5-4|TRBD1
TGTGCCAGCAGCCCCGCCTTCGACAGGGGGCCCACCGGGGAGCTGTTTTTT
CASSPAFDRGPTGELFF
>TRBJ2-1|NA|TRBV7-3|TRBD2
TGTGCCAGCAGCTTAGACGGTAGCGGGCCTTACAATGAGCAGTTCTTC
CASSLDGSGPYNEQFF
>TRBJ1-2|NA|TRBV27|TRBD1
TGTGCCAGCAGTTTCATCCGACAGGGTTTAAACTATGGCTACACCTTC
CASSFIRQGLNYGYTF
>TRBJ2-2|NA|TRBV10-2|TRBD1
TGCGCCAGTTCCGGGACAGGGGTTGTCACCGGGGAGCTGTTTTTT
CASSGTGVVTGELFF
>TRBJ2-3|NA|TRBV9|TRBD2
TGTGCCAGCAGCGCGGGACTAGCGTCCACAGATACGCAGTATTTT
CASSAGLASTDTQYF
>TRBJ2-6|NA|TRBV6-5|TRBD2
TGTGCCAGCAGTTACTCCGGGACTAGTGGGGCCAACGTCCTGACTTTC
CASSYSGTSGANVLTF
>TRBJ2-7|NA|TRBV10-1|NA
TGCGCCAGCAGTGAGTCGAACACCTACGAGCAGTACTTC
CASSESNTYEQYF
>TRBJ1-1|NA|TRBV5-4|NA
TGTGCCAGCCTCGTCGGCGACAGTTTGAACACTGAAGCTTTCTTT
CASLVGDSLNTEAFF
>TRBJ2-7|NA|TRBV4-1|NA
TGTGCCAGCAGCCCCCAGGGGGACGGGAGCTACGAGCAGTACTTC
CASSPQGDGSYEQYF
>TRBJ1-6|NA|TRBV10-3|TRBD1
TGTGCCATCGGACAGGGGTCTAATTCACCCCTCCACTTT
CAIGQGSNSPLHF
>TRBJ1-5|NA|TRBV4-1|NA
TGCGCCAGCAGCCAAGATCCGAGTCCTTATAGCAATCAGCCCCAGCATTTT
CASSQDPSPYSNQPQHF
>TRBJ2-1|NA|TRBV13|TRBD1
TGTGCCAGCAGACGACAGGGAATGGGAAATGAGCAGTTCTTC
CASRRQGMGNEQFF
>TRBJ2-7|NA|TRBV7-2|TRBD1
TGTGCCAGCAGCCCGCCGGGACAGAGGGTCGAGCAGTACTTC
CASSPPGQRVEQYF
>TRBJ2-1|NA|TRBV5-4|TRBD2
TGTGCCAGCAGCTTGAGACTAGCGGAGGCGGATGGGCAGTTCTTC
CASSLRLAEADGQFF
>TRBJ2-2|once|TRBV7-9|NA
TGTGCCAGCAGCCTGACAGTAACCGGGGAGCTGTTTTTT
CASSLTVTGELFF
>TRBJ1-1|NA|TRBV2|TRBD1
TGTGCCAGCAGAGAGACAGGGGCAGGGACTGAAGCTTTCTTT
CASRETGAGTEAFF